A single sample is the source of the 3 T cell receptor beta chains below, sequenced in a study of blood T cell repertoires in COVID-19. Here immunoSEQ multiplex PCR was the method, and the copy in TCRdb shows in-frame clones only, minus some. The sample has tens of thousands of clones, roughly 85% seen once. Sequenced input: peripheral blood. The receptor set was obtained from a human donor in a cohort sampled during active COVID-19.

J is TRBJ2-3 and V is TRBV27, with TRBD1 matching 7 bases. The CDR3 is 13 amino acids. Germline assignment: CDR1 MNHEY and CDR2 SMNVEV (reference sequence). V gave up 5 bases and J gave up 3 bases; unmatched junction bases: 2. In DNA form, the CDR3 reads TGTGCCAGCAGTAAACAGGGGACAGATACGCAGTATTTT. Its translation is CASSKQGTDTQYF.

This rearrangement joins TRBV15 to TRBJ2-1; tentative D call: TRBD2 (6 bases). The V gene lost 3 bases and the J gene lost 12 bases, with 18 bases spanning the gap. CDR1 is LNHNV, CDR2 YYDKDF, per germline (reference sequence). The length of the CDR3 is 14 residues. This CDR3 reads CATSSPGTPLWQFF. For the CDR3, the DNA is TGTGCCACCAGCAGTCCCGGGACTCCCCTATGGCAGTTCTTC.

The CDR3 region is CASWDNWGTDTQYF. CDR3 DNA: TGTGCCAGCTGGGACAACTGGGGCACAGATACGCAGTATTTT. V is TRBV6-5 and J is TRBJ2-3; D may be TRBD1 (6 bases). Germline CDR1 MNHEY, CDR2 SVGAGI. There are 14 residues in the CDR3. V dropped 8 bases and J dropped 1 base, with 13 bases sitting between them.